This is a list of T cell receptor beta chains from one sample in a study of blood T cells in healthy people across ages. MiXCR, run by TCRdb on the 5' RACE reads, gives a single entry per CDR3 protein. The sample shows about 1.8 million distinct CDR3 sequences, around 48% of them seen only once. Sequenced input: blood. The receptors come from a woman aged 40 to 50 in good health. CDR3s include the opening cysteine and the closing phenylalanine or tryptophan. A D gene is named only where the DNA matches it firmly. Some rows mark clone size as missing; the rest say once, few, many or name a class of expanded clone.

d_call: .
clone_size: .
v_call: TRBV6-2/TRBV6-3
j_call: TRBJ1-2
cdr3_nt: TGTGCCAGCAGTTACAACAGGCGGACCTATGGCTACACCTTC
cdr3_aa: CASSYNRRTYGYTF

d_call: .
clone_size: .
v_call: TRBV9
j_call: TRBJ2-7
cdr3_nt: TGTGCCAGCAGCGTAGGAGGGGGTTTTTCCGGCGAGCAGTACTTC
cdr3_aa: CASSVGGGFSGEQYF

d_call: TRBD1
clone_size: once
v_call: TRBV6-2/TRBV6-3
j_call: TRBJ2-3
cdr3_nt: TGTGCCAGCAGCTGGGACAGGGCGGGCACAGATACGCAGTATTTT
cdr3_aa: CASSWDRAGTDTQYF

d_call: .
clone_size: .
v_call: TRBV20-1
j_call: TRBJ2-5
cdr3_nt: TGCAGTGCTTACCTTCTAGAGACCCAGTACTTC
cdr3_aa: CSAYLLETQYF

d_call: .
clone_size: .
v_call: TRBV7-8
j_call: TRBJ2-1
cdr3_nt: TGTGCCAGCAGATCCCAGAGGGGGAGATACAATGAGCAGTTCTTC
cdr3_aa: CASRSQRGRYNEQFF

d_call: .
clone_size: few
v_call: TRBV7-6
j_call: TRBJ2-1
cdr3_nt: TGTGCCAGCAGCCCGGGGGATACACTCTCCTACAATGAGCAGTTCTTC
cdr3_aa: CASSPGDTLSYNEQFF

d_call: TRBD1
clone_size: .
v_call: TRBV5-6
j_call: TRBJ1-4
cdr3_nt: TGTGCCAGCAGCTACCGGGTGGACAGGGGGAAACTGTTTTTT
cdr3_aa: CASSYRVDRGKLFF

d_call: .
clone_size: .
v_call: TRBV20-1
j_call: TRBJ1-2
cdr3_nt: TGCTGCCCGACTGGCGCTAACTATGGCTACACCTTC
cdr3_aa: CCPTGANYGYTF

d_call: .
clone_size: .
v_call: TRBV28
j_call: TRBJ2-3
cdr3_nt: TGTGCCAGCAGTTCTCAAATCCCAGGGATTACGCAGTATTTT
cdr3_aa: CASSSQIPGITQYF

d_call: .
clone_size: few
v_call: TRBV10-3
j_call: TRBJ1-5
cdr3_nt: TGTGCCATCAGTGAGGTAGGCAATCAGCCCCAGCATTTT
cdr3_aa: CAISEVGNQPQHF

d_call: .
clone_size: .
v_call: TRBV9
j_call: TRBJ1-6
cdr3_nt: TGTGCCAGCAGCGACCGAGGGAACTCCTATAATTCACCCCTCCACTTT
cdr3_aa: CASSDRGNSYNSPLHF

d_call: TRBD2
clone_size: many
v_call: TRBV27
j_call: TRBJ2-1
cdr3_nt: TGTGCCAGCAAAACTAGCGGGGGGTTCGGCCCCCTCAATGAGCAGTTCTTC
cdr3_aa: CASKTSGGFGPLNEQFF

d_call: .
clone_size: .
v_call: TRBV6-2/TRBV6-3
j_call: TRBJ2-7
cdr3_nt: TGTGCCAGCGGCCCCTTACAGGTCAGGAGCTCCTACGAGCAGTACTTC
cdr3_aa: CASGPLQVRSSYEQYF

d_call: .
clone_size: .
v_call: TRBV6-5
j_call: TRBJ2-3
cdr3_nt: TGTGCCAGCAGTTACTTTGGGGCTAGCGTAACAGATACGCAGTATTTT
cdr3_aa: CASSYFGASVTDTQYF

d_call: TRBD1
clone_size: once
v_call: TRBV2
j_call: TRBJ2-7
cdr3_nt: TGTGCCAGCAGTGAAGGGAACAGGGGCACATACGAGCAGTACTTC
cdr3_aa: CASSEGNRGTYEQYF

d_call: .
clone_size: .
v_call: TRBV7-9
j_call: TRBJ1-1
cdr3_nt: TGTGCCAGCAGCTTAGTGGTGGGTACCGGGGGGACTGAAGCTTTCTTT
cdr3_aa: CASSLVVGTGGTEAFF

d_call: .
clone_size: .
v_call: TRBV3-1
j_call: TRBJ2-5
cdr3_nt: TGTGCCAGCAGCCAAGATTGGTACGGACAAGAGACCCAGTACTTC
cdr3_aa: CASSQDWYGQETQYF

d_call: .
clone_size: .
v_call: TRBV7-6
j_call: TRBJ2-3
cdr3_nt: TGTGCCAGCAGCTTAGTGGGGACGGTGGGGCGACCCACAGATACGCAGTATTTT
cdr3_aa: CASSLVGTVGRPTDTQYF

d_call: .
clone_size: .
v_call: TRBV21-1
j_call: TRBJ2-2
cdr3_nt: TGTGCCAGCAGCAACCCGACAGGGGCGCACACCGGGGAGCTGTTTTTT
cdr3_aa: CASSNPTGAHTGELFF

d_call: .
clone_size: .
v_call: TRBV20-1
j_call: TRBJ1-2
cdr3_nt: TGCAGTGCTAGCGGGGCTGCCTATGGCTACACCTTC
cdr3_aa: CSASGAAYGYTF

d_call: .
clone_size: few
v_call: TRBV5-1
j_call: TRBJ2-1
cdr3_nt: TGCGCCAGCAGCTTGGTAACAAGGAACTCCTACAATGAGCAGTTCTTC
cdr3_aa: CASSLVTRNSYNEQFF

d_call: .
clone_size: .
v_call: TRBV6-5
j_call: TRBJ2-3
cdr3_nt: TGTGCCAGCAGTTACTCGCTAACAGATACGCAGTATTTT
cdr3_aa: CASSYSLTDTQYF

d_call: .
clone_size: few
v_call: TRBV29-1
j_call: TRBJ2-6
cdr3_nt: TGCAGCGTTGAGTCGTCCGGCTCTGGGGCCAACGTCCTGACTTTC
cdr3_aa: CSVESSGSGANVLTF

d_call: .
clone_size: .
v_call: TRBV29-1
j_call: TRBJ2-7
cdr3_nt: TGCAGCGTTCTTGGGACGCGGGACTCCTACGAGCAGTACTTC
cdr3_aa: CSVLGTRDSYEQYF

d_call: TRBD1
clone_size: .
v_call: TRBV2
j_call: TRBJ2-3
cdr3_nt: TGTGCCAGCAGTCCGGACAGGGTGGATACGCAGTATTTT
cdr3_aa: CASSPDRVDTQYF

d_call: TRBD2
clone_size: few
v_call: TRBV20-1
j_call: TRBJ2-5
cdr3_nt: TGCAGTGCTAGGGGGACTACGGACCAGTACTTC
cdr3_aa: CSARGTTDQYF

d_call: .
clone_size: .
v_call: TRBV2
j_call: TRBJ2-5
cdr3_nt: TGTGCCAGCAGTACGGGGCGTGTAGGAGGGTCGCAAGAGACCCAGTACTTC
cdr3_aa: CASSTGRVGGSQETQYF

d_call: TRBD1
clone_size: .
v_call: TRBV18
j_call: TRBJ2-7
cdr3_nt: TGTGCCAGCCCACAGGGACAGGGGTCCAACGAGCAGTACTTC
cdr3_aa: CASPQGQGSNEQYF

d_call: .
clone_size: few
v_call: TRBV7-9
j_call: TRBJ2-7
cdr3_nt: TGTGCCAGCAGCTTAGAATCCCTCAGCGAGCAGTACTTC
cdr3_aa: CASSLESLSEQYF

d_call: TRBD2
clone_size: .
v_call: TRBV12-3/TRBV12-4
j_call: TRBJ2-1
cdr3_nt: TGTGCCAGCAGTTTAGCGTCGTCGGGGGGGACCTACAATGAGCGGTTCTTC
cdr3_aa: CASSLASSGGTYNERFF

d_call: .
clone_size: .
v_call: TRBV7-2
j_call: TRBJ2-1
cdr3_nt: TGTGCCAGCAGTTATGAGGGGCAGGATGAGCAGTTCTTC
cdr3_aa: CASSYEGQDEQFF

d_call: .
clone_size: few
v_call: TRBV20-1
j_call: TRBJ2-5
cdr3_nt: TGCAGCGGGAAACAGGGTACCTCCCGGGAGACCCAGTACTTC
cdr3_aa: CSGKQGTSRETQYF

d_call: .
clone_size: .
v_call: TRBV7-9
j_call: TRBJ1-2
cdr3_nt: TGTGCCAGCAGCAACGGGGAGACAGGCTACACCTTC
cdr3_aa: CASSNGETGYTF

d_call: .
clone_size: .
v_call: TRBV7-7
j_call: TRBJ2-7
cdr3_nt: TGTGCTAGCAGCCGAGGGGCGGGCAGAACCTACGAGCAGTACTTC
cdr3_aa: CASSRGAGRTYEQYF

d_call: .
clone_size: .
v_call: TRBV7-8
j_call: TRBJ2-1
cdr3_nt: TGTGCCAGCAGCTTATTTGCTCGATTCGGGGACCTCTACAATGAGCAGTTCTTC
cdr3_aa: CASSLFARFGDLYNEQFF

d_call: TRBD1
clone_size: .
v_call: TRBV2
j_call: TRBJ2-3
cdr3_nt: TGTGCCAGCAGTGGGGACAGGGACAGGGGCACAGATACGCAGTATTTT
cdr3_aa: CASSGDRDRGTDTQYF

d_call: .
clone_size: few
v_call: TRBV12-3/TRBV12-4
j_call: TRBJ2-7
cdr3_nt: TGTGCCAGCAGCAGCATGGGGACCATTACATACGAGCAGTACTTC
cdr3_aa: CASSSMGTITYEQYF

d_call: TRBD1
clone_size: few
v_call: TRBV7-2
j_call: TRBJ1-2
cdr3_nt: TGTGCCAGCAGCAGTGCCCCTTACTCCGGACAGGGTACAACTGGCTACACCTTC
cdr3_aa: CASSSAPYSGQGTTGYTF

d_call: TRBD1
clone_size: .
v_call: TRBV7-9
j_call: TRBJ2-7
cdr3_nt: TGTGCCAGCAGCGTGGGGACAGGGAACGAGCAGTACTTC
cdr3_aa: CASSVGTGNEQYF

d_call: TRBD2
clone_size: .
v_call: TRBV20-1
j_call: TRBJ2-3
cdr3_nt: TGCAGTGCTAGAGATTGGACGACTAGCGGGCTGACAGATACGCAGTATTTT
cdr3_aa: CSARDWTTSGLTDTQYF

d_call: TRBD1
clone_size: few
v_call: TRBV12-3/TRBV12-4
j_call: TRBJ1-6
cdr3_nt: TGTGCCAGCAGTATCCGACAGGGGGCTAATTCACCCCTCCACTTT
cdr3_aa: CASSIRQGANSPLHF

d_call: TRBD1
clone_size: .
v_call: TRBV6-2/TRBV6-3
j_call: TRBJ2-4
cdr3_nt: TGTGCCGGCTTGGGACAGAACTTCGGTGAGCAGTACTTC
cdr3_aa: CAGLGQNFGEQYF

d_call: .
clone_size: .
v_call: TRBV6-5
j_call: TRBJ1-4
cdr3_nt: TGTGCCAGCAGGGCAGTGGGGGAAAAACTGTTTTTT
cdr3_aa: CASRAVGEKLFF

d_call: .
clone_size: .
v_call: TRBV4-1
j_call: TRBJ2-4
cdr3_nt: TGCGCCAGCAGCCAAGAGGGGTGGGGGGCCACGCTAGCCAAAAACATTCAGTACTTC
cdr3_aa: CASSQEGWGATLAKNIQYF

d_call: .
clone_size: few
v_call: TRBV20-1
j_call: TRBJ2-3
cdr3_nt: TGCAGTGCTGGGTGGGATACGCAGTATTTT
cdr3_aa: CSAGWDTQYF

d_call: TRBD1
clone_size: .
v_call: TRBV5-1
j_call: TRBJ2-1
cdr3_nt: TGCGCCAGCAGCTTGGAACAGGGGGAAAAGCAGTTCTTC
cdr3_aa: CASSLEQGEKQFF

d_call: .
clone_size: few
v_call: TRBV7-9
j_call: TRBJ2-1
cdr3_nt: TGTGCCAGCAGCTTTAGTCAAGGGGAGCAGTTCTTC
cdr3_aa: CASSFSQGEQFF

d_call: .
clone_size: .
v_call: TRBV29-1
j_call: TRBJ2-1
cdr3_nt: TGCAGCGTATCAGGGAGCTCCTACAATGAGCAGTTCTTC
cdr3_aa: CSVSGSSYNEQFF

d_call: .
clone_size: .
v_call: TRBV3-1
j_call: TRBJ2-3
cdr3_nt: TGTGCCAGCAGCCAGGGAACGGCGGGAGATACGCAGTATTTT
cdr3_aa: CASSQGTAGDTQYF

d_call: .
clone_size: .
v_call: TRBV4-2
j_call: TRBJ2-7
cdr3_nt: TGTGCCAGCAGCCAAGACATTGTGAGCTCCTACAATGAGCAGTACTTC
cdr3_aa: CASSQDIVSSYNEQYF

d_call: .
clone_size: .
v_call: TRBV27
j_call: TRBJ2-2
cdr3_nt: TGTGCCAGCAGTTTACTCGGACGGAACACCGGGGAGCTGTTTTTT
cdr3_aa: CASSLLGRNTGELFF

d_call: TRBD2
clone_size: .
v_call: TRBV9
j_call: TRBJ2-1
cdr3_nt: TGTGCCAGCAGCGTAGATCCGGCGGGGGGGACGGTCAATGAGCAGTTCTTC
cdr3_aa: CASSVDPAGGTVNEQFF

d_call: .
clone_size: few
v_call: TRBV6-5
j_call: TRBJ1-4
cdr3_nt: TGTGCCAGCAGTTACCTACAGGGAGGAGATGAAAAACTGTTTTTT
cdr3_aa: CASSYLQGGDEKLFF

d_call: .
clone_size: .
v_call: TRBV7-2
j_call: TRBJ1-4
cdr3_nt: TGTGCCAGCAGTTTGGGATATCGAAATGAAAAACTGTTTTTT
cdr3_aa: CASSLGYRNEKLFF

d_call: .
clone_size: .
v_call: TRBV6-6
j_call: TRBJ2-3
cdr3_nt: TGTGCCAGCAGTGGACAGGGCAAGATAGCGGGGGATACGCAGTATTTT
cdr3_aa: CASSGQGKIAGDTQYF

d_call: .
clone_size: .
v_call: TRBV12-3/TRBV12-4
j_call: TRBJ1-1
cdr3_nt: TGTGCCAGCACAATTGGCACTGAAGCTTTCTTT
cdr3_aa: CASTIGTEAFF

d_call: TRBD2
clone_size: .
v_call: TRBV7-8
j_call: TRBJ2-1
cdr3_nt: TGTGCCAGCAGCCGCGGGTCGGCGGGGGGGTACAATGAGCAGTTCTTC
cdr3_aa: CASSRGSAGGYNEQFF